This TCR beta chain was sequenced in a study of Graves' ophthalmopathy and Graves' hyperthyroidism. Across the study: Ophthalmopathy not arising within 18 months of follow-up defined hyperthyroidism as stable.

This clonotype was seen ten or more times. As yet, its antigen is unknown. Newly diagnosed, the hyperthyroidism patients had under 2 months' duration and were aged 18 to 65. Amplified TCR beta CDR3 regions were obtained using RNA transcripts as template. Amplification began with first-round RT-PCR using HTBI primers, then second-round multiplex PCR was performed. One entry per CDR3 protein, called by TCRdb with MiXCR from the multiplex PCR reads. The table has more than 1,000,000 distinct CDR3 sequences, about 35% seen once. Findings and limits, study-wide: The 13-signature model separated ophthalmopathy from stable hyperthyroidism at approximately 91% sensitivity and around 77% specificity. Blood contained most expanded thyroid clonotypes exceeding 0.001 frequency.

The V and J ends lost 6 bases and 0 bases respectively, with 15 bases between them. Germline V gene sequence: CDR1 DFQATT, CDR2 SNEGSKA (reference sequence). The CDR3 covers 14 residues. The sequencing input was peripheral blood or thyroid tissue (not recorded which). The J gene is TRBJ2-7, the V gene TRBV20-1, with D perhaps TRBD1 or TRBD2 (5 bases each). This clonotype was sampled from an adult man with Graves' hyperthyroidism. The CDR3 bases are TGCAGTGCCCAGGACGGGACGATCTCCTACGAGCAGTACTTC. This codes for CSAQDGTISYEQYF.